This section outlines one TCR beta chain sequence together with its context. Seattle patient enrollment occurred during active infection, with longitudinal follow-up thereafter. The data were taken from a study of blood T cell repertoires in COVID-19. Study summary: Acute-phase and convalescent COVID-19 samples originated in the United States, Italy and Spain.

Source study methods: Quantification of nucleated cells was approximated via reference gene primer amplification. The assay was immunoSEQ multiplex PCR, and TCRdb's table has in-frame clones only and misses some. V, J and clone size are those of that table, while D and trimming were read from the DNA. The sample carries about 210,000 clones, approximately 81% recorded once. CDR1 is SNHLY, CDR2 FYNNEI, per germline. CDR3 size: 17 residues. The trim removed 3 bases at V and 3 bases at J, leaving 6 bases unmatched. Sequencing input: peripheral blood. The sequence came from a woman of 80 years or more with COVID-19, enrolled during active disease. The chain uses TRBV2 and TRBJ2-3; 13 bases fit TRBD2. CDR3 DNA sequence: TGTGCCAGCAGTGATCCCTGGACTAGCGGGGGAACAGATACGCAGTATTTT. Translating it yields CASSDPWTSGGTDTQYF.